This T cell receptor beta chain was sequenced during a study of blood T cell repertoires in COVID-19. Overall study context: Sources were T cells, B-cell-depleted T cells, or PBMCs; the material itself was cDNA or gDNA.

In the study's own analysis: Estimation of nucleated cell counts relied on the amplification of reference gene primers. The protocol was immunoSEQ multiplex PCR, while the TCRdb copy is restricted to in-frame clones and leaves out a portion. The D gene and trimming were derived from the DNA, and the V and J assignments and clone size from that table. The data show roughly 30,000 clones, around 85% seen once. This clonotype originated in a human donor with acute or convalescent COVID-19. The donor label of this sample is uncertain. Sequences were obtained from peripheral blood.

The CDR3 loop is CASSLQSPGLAGMNEQFF. The CDR3 DNA sequence: TGTGCCAGTAGTCTGCAAAGCCCGGGACTAGCGGGGATGAATGAGCAGTTCTTC. The V call is TRBV19, the J call TRBJ2-1; 13 nucleotides align to TRBD2. V shed 5 bases and J 7 bases; nucleotides not matched to a gene: 14. Germline values: CDR1 LNHDA, CDR2 SQIVND (reference sequence). The CDR3 totals 18 residues.